These 25 T cell receptor beta chains came from one sample sequenced in a study of CD8 T cells in Susac syndrome. Reverse transcription of roughly 0.45 to 1 ug RNA was carried out with random hexamers. TCRdb fed the immunoSEQ multiplex PCR reads into MiXCR, producing one record per CDR3 protein. The data hold approximately 130,000 distinct CDR3 sequences, with approximately 90% observed a single time. Sequencing was performed on CD8+ T cells from PBMCs. These receptors came from a human donor with multiple sclerosis.

The chain couples TRBV6-6 to TRBJ2-1; D is uncertain. Germline V CDR1 and CDR2: MNHNY, SVGAGI (reference sequence). Deletions cut 7 bases from V and 5 bases from J, with 12 bases between. The CDR3 sequence is 13 residues long. CDR3 sequence reads: CASTWKVDNEQFF. The CDR3 nucleotides are TGTGCCAGCACGTGGAAGGTTGACAATGAGCAGTTCTTC.

The chain has TRBV29-1 and TRBJ1-5, with D unresolved. The CDR3 contains 12 residues. Germline CDR1 is SQVTM and CDR2 is ANQGSEA. Trimming removed 0 bases from V and 5 bases from J, with 5 bases in between. In nucleotides, the CDR3 is TGCAGCGTTGAAGATCAGGATCAGCCCCAGCATTTT. This translates into CSVEDQDQPQHF.

The V gene is TRBV7-2, the J gene TRBJ1-1; maybe TRBD1 (6 bases). Germline V gene data show CDR1 as SGHTA and CDR2 as FQGNSA. Trimming pared 4 bases from V and 0 bases from J, leaving 9 bases between. This CDR3 region has 14 residues. The CDR3 sequence is CASSWNRVNTEAFF. CDR3 coding DNA: TGTGCCAGCAGCTGGAACAGGGTGAACACTGAAGCTTTCTTT.

This rearrangement joins TRBV28 to TRBJ1-2; D perhaps matches TRBD1 (5 bases). Germline V gene lookup returns CDR1 MDHEN and CDR2 SYDVKM. V lost 3 bases, J lost 0 bases, and 11 bases lay in between. This CDR3 comprises 15 residues. CDR3: CASSFPGVANYGYTF. For the CDR3, the DNA is TGTGCCAGCAGTTTTCCGGGGGTCGCTAACTATGGCTACACCTTC.

This chain joins TRBV2 and TRBJ2-3; unclear D gene. Trimming stripped 8 bases from V and 0 bases from J, with 15 bases between. This CDR3 comprises 15 residues. Germline V gene sequence: CDR1 SNHLY, CDR2 FYNNEI. For the CDR3, the DNA is TGTGCCAGCGTTAAAGGGCTACAGAGCACAGATACGCAGTATTTT. This encodes CASVKGLQSTDTQYF.

The V gene is TRBV29-1, the J gene TRBJ2-7; D is undetermined. V lost 6 bases, J lost 4 bases, and 16 bases lay in between. CDR1 and CDR2 (germline): SQVTM, ANQGSEA. This CDR3 comprises 13 residues. This chain's CDR3 is CSVGIGQIYEQYF. DNA of the CDR3: TGCAGCGTGGGAATAGGGCAGATTTACGAGCAGTACTTC.

This chain joins TRBV30 and TRBJ1-3; D is ambiguous. Trimming shortened V by 2 bases and J by 0 bases, and 11 bases separated the two germline ends. This CDR3 is built from 15 residues. Per germline, CDR1 GTSNPN and CDR2 SVGIG (reference sequence). The DNA of the CDR3 is TGTGCCTGGAGTTTCGACACCGCCTCTGGAAACACCATATATTTT. It specifies CAWSFDTASGNTIYF.

The J gene is TRBJ2-1, the V gene TRBV15, with D perhaps matching TRBD2 (5 bases). V was pared by 0 bases and J by 1 base, with 13 bases between. Germline V CDR1 and CDR2: LNHNV, YYDKDF (reference sequence). This CDR3 is 17 amino acids long. The chain's CDR3 is CATSRERGWESYNEQFF. CDR3 coding DNA: TGTGCCACCAGCAGAGAACGAGGTTGGGAGTCCTACAATGAGCAGTTCTTC.

The count of this clonotype is one. The CDR3 DNA is TGTGCCATCAGTGAGTCAGTAACCGTGGGTTTCGAGCAGTACTTC. Its protein is CAISESVTVGFEQYF. This chain links TRBV10-3 with TRBJ2-7; unclear D gene. Germline lookup yields CDR1 ENHRY and CDR2 SYGVKD. The CDR3 runs to 15 residues. V lost 0 bases and J lost 6, with 15 bases in between.

This chain joins TRBV19 and TRBJ2-1; tentative D call: TRBD2 (6 bases). Germline lookup yields CDR1 LNHDA and CDR2 SQIVND (reference sequence). The CDR3 totals 14 residues. V was clipped by 5 bases and J by 3 bases, with 11 bases between them. The CDR3 sequence: CASSPQGLYNEQFF. CDR3 in DNA: TGTGCCAGTAGTCCCCAGGGACTCTACAATGAGCAGTTCTTC.

The rearrangement uses TRBV19 and TRBJ2-5, with D perhaps matching TRBD1 (5 bases). V lost 4 bases and J lost 5, with 8 bases in between. There are 12 residues in the CDR3. Per germline, CDR1 LNHDA and CDR2 SQIVND (reference sequence). The CDR3 bases are TGTGCCAGTAGTAGGGGCTTTGAGACCCAGTACTTC. This sequence encodes CASSRGFETQYF. Together with reference TRBV19 and TRBJ2-5, the CDR3 gives the full variable domain: DGGITQSPKYLFRKEGQNVTLSCEQNLNHDAMYWYRQDPGQGLRLIYYSQIVNDFQKGDIAEGYSVSREKKESFPLTVTSAQKNPTAFYLCASSRGFETQYFGPGTRLLVL.

CDR3 in amino acids: CATNPRDGANVLTF. CDR3 bases: TGTGCCACCAACCCCAGGGATGGGGCCAACGTCCTGACTTTC. The chain is built from TRBV19 and TRBJ2-6; tentative D call: TRBD1 (5 bases). The germline gives CDR1 LNHDA, CDR2 SQIVND (reference sequence). Deletions cut 10 bases from V and 3 bases from J, with 13 bases between. The CDR3 loop spans 14 amino acids.

This chain connects TRBV12-3 or TRBV12-4 to TRBJ1-5; D remains ambiguous. The CDR3 has 16 amino acids. Trimming shortened V by 2 bases and J by 3 bases, and 14 bases separated the two germline ends. CDR3 DNA: TGTGCCAGCAGTTTAACCGACACCTTGATCAATCAGCCCCAGCATTTT. Its protein is CASSLTDTLINQPQHF.

The genes are TRBV19 and TRBJ2-1; D possibly matches TRBD1 or TRBD2 (5 bases each). CDR3 size: 15 residues. V lost 1 base, J lost 0 bases, and 7 bases lay in between. CDR1 is LNHDA, CDR2 SQIVND, per germline (reference sequence). The CDR3, as DNA: TGTGCCAGTAGTATAGCTGGGGGCTCCTACAATGAGCAGTTCTTC. Its protein is CASSIAGGSYNEQFF.

V and J are TRBV5-4 and TRBJ2-5; 10 nucleotides match TRBD2. The CDR3 runs 14 residues. J gave up 5 bases and V 6 bases, and 7 bases lay outside the gene matches. Per germline, CDR1 SGHNT and CDR2 YYREEE (reference sequence). The CDR3 bases are TGTGCCAGCACCGCTAGCGGGAGTGAGGAGACCCAGTACTTC. Encoded protein: CASTASGSEETQYF.

The chain's CDR3 is CASNRQGANTEAFF. The DNA of the CDR3 is TGTGCCAGCAACCGACAGGGGGCGAACACTGAAGCTTTCTTT. The chain carries TRBV13 and TRBJ1-1, with 10 positions matching TRBD1. The V gene end was trimmed by 7 bases and the J gene end by 1 base; junction bases not matched to a gene: 3. The germline V gene encodes CDR1 PRHDT and CDR2 FYEKMQ (reference sequence). The CDR3 has 14 residues.

J is TRBJ1-5 and V is TRBV6-5; no clear D. Germline assignment: CDR1 MNHEY and CDR2 SVGAGI. The length of the CDR3 is 15 residues. The germline V and J ends were trimmed by 6 bases and 2 bases, with 14 bases remaining between them. CDR3 coding DNA: TGTGCCAGCAGCTCCTGGGAAGGAGGCAATCAGCCCCAGCATTTT. Amino acid sequence: CASSSWEGGNQPQHF.

The chain employs TRBV6-1 and TRBJ2-7, with TRBD2 as a possible D gene (6 bases). This CDR3 contains 16 residues. Germline V gene sequence: CDR1 MNHNS, CDR2 SASEGT. Trimming stripped 4 bases from V and 6 bases from J, with 22 bases between. CDR3 amino acids: CASSALGRGKGIEQYF. CDR3 sequence (DNA): TGTGCCAGCAGTGCCCTCGGTCGCGGGAAAGGGATCGAGCAGTACTTC.

The CDR3 loop is CAWSALAEQYF. CDR3 nucleotides: TGTGCCTGGAGTGCACTAGCGGAGCAGTACTTC. V gene TRBV30 combines with J gene TRBJ2-7, with TRBD2 identical over 7 bases. The CDR3 runs 11 residues. Per the germline V gene, CDR1 is GTSNPN and CDR2 is SVGIG (reference sequence). V was pared by 1 base and J by 7 bases, with 1 base of the junction left unmatched.

The rearrangement joins TRBV29-1 to TRBJ2-3; D remains ambiguous. V dropped 6 bases and J dropped 3 bases, with 4 bases sitting between them. The CDR3 spans 10 residues. From germline, CDR1 is SQVTM and CDR2 ANQGSEA. This CDR3 reads CSVLTDTQYF. The CDR3 DNA follows: TGCAGCGTGCTGACAGATACGCAGTATTTT.

This sequence joins TRBV13 and TRBJ2-1, with a tentative D call TRBD1 (5 bases). The germline gives CDR1 PRHDT, CDR2 FYEKMQ (reference sequence). The ends were cut back, 4 bases at V and 6 bases at J, with 16 bases in the middle. This CDR3 contains 15 residues. The CDR3 spells CASSSLGQGGNEQFF. The CDR3 DNA reads TGTGCCAGCAGCTCGCTAGGGCAGGGTGGCAATGAGCAGTTCTTC.

CDR3 residues: CASSYPRQGDGNTGELFF. In DNA form, the CDR3 reads TGTGCCAGCAGTTATCCCCGCCAGGGCGATGGGAACACCGGGGAGCTGTTTTTT. V and J are TRBV6-5 and TRBJ2-2, with D possibly TRBD1 on 5 matching bases. V was cut by 3 bases and J by 1 base, with 18 bases left in between. This CDR3 region has 18 residues. The germline V gene has CDR1 MNHEY and CDR2 SVGAGI.

J is TRBJ2-1 and V is TRBV7-2, with TRBD2 identical over 13 bases. Germline trimming cut 1 base from V and 4 bases from J; bases unmatched to any gene: 4. The germline gives CDR1 SGHTA, CDR2 FQGNSA. There are 17 residues in the CDR3. The DNA for the CDR3 is TGTGCCAGCAGCTTAGTACTAGCGGGAGGGCCGTACAATGAGCAGTTCTTC. Translated, it gives CASSLVLAGGPYNEQFF.

This chain links TRBV29-1 with TRBJ1-1; TRBD1 agrees at 9 bases. V trimming: 6 bases; J trimming: 7 bases; junction bases outside the gene matches: 9. The CDR3 sequence is 13 residues long. The germline gives CDR1 SQVTM, CDR2 ANQGSEA. CDR3 sequence: CSVAGTGRFEAFF. CDR3 DNA: TGCAGCGTCGCCGGGACAGGGAGGTTTGAAGCTTTCTTT.

V gene TRBV7-9 combines with J gene TRBJ2-1; TRBD2 might be the D (5 bases). This CDR3 spans 15 amino acids. V dropped 7 bases and J dropped 2 bases, with 15 bases sitting between them. CDR1 and CDR2 from the germline V gene are SEHNR and FQNEAQ (reference sequence). The CDR3 spells CASTQSAGTYNEQFF. The DNA for the CDR3 is TGTGCCAGCACGCAATCGGCGGGTACCTACAATGAGCAGTTCTTC.